This TCR beta chain was retrieved from a study of chemoradiotherapy in HPV16-positive cancers. Study in general: Functional T-cell assays on a couple of HPV16-positive patients' cells defined candidate HPV-specific clones and common TCR motifs. The study's findings and limits: Functional assays defining HPV-specific T cells used only a couple of HPV16-positive patients. For HPV16-positive patients, expanding HPV-responsive T cells associated with longer recurrence-free survival.

Here immunoSEQ multiplex PCR was the method, and the copy in TCRdb shows in-frame clones only, minus some. Here the sample spans about 2,500 clones, approximately 87% being singletons. In the case of this clone: The antigen is not known.

Germline V gene data show CDR1 as SGHVS and CDR2 as FNYEAQ. This CDR3 is 17 amino acids long. Trimming removed 1 base from V and 5 bases from J; junction bases left unmatched: 7. This material consisted of tumor tissue, taken from a patient who underwent chemoradiotherapy. The V and J genes are TRBV7-6 and TRBJ2-2, with 10 bases aligning to TRBD2. This TCR was recovered from a human donor with HPV-associated anogenital cancer. CDR3 amino acids: CASSLGVAGGRTGELFF. The CDR3 DNA reads TGTGCCAGCAGCTTAGGGGTAGCGGGGGGACGAACCGGGGAGCTGTTTTTT.